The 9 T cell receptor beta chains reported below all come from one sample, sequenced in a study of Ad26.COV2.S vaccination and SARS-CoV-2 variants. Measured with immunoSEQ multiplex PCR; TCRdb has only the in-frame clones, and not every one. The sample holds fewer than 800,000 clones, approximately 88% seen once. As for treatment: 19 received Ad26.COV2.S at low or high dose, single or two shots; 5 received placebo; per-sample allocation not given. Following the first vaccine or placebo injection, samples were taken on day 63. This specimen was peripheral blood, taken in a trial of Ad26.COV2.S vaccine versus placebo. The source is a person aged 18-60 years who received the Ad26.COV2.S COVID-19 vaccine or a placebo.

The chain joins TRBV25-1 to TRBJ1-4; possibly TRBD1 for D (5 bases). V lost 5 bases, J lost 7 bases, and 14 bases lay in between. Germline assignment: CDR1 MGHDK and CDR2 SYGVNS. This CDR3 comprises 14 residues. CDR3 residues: CASSMAGRSEKLFF. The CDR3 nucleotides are TGTGCCAGCAGTATGGCAGGGAGAAGTGAAAAACTGTTTTTT.

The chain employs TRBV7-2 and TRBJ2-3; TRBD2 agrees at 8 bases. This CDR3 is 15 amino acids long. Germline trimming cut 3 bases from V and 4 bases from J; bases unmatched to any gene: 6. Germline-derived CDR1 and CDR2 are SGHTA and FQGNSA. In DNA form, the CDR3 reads TGTGCCAGCAGCTTTAGCGGGCGGGAGGCAGATACGCAGTATTTT. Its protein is CASSFSGREADTQYF.

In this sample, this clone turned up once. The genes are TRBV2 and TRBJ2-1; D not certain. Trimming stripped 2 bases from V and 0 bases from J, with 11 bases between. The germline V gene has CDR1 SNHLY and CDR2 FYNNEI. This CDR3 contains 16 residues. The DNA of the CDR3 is TGTGCCAGCAGTGAATTTGACTTCAGCTCCTACAATGAGCAGTTCTTC. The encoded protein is CASSEFDFSSYNEQFF.

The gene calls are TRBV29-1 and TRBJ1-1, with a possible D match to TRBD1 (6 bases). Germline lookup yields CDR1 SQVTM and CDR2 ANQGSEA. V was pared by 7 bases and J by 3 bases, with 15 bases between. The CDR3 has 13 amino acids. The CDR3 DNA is TGCAGCGCTGCCGGCAGGGGTGACACTGAAGCTTTCTTT. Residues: CSAAGRGDTEAFF.

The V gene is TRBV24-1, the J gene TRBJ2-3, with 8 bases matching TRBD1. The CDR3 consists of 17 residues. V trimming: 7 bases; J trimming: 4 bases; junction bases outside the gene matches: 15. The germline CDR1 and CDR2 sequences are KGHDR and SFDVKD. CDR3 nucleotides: TGTGCCACCAGGGCTGCCGGAGGACAGGGAAACTCAGATACGCAGTATTTT. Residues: CATRAAGGQGNSDTQYF.

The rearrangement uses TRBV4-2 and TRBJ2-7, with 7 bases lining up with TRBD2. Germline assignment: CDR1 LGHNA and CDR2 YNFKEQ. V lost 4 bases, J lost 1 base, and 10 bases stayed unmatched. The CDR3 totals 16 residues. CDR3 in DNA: TGTGCCAGCAGCCCGTTGGGGGGGGATAAATCCTACGAGCAGTACTTC. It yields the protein CASSPLGGDKSYEQYF.

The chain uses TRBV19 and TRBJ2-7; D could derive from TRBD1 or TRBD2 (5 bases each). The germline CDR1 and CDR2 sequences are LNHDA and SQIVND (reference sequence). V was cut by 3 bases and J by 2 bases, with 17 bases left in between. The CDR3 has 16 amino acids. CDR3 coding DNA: TGTGCCAGTAGTATTGGGACGGCCCTTAACCCCTACGAGCAGTACTTC. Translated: CASSIGTALNPYEQYF.

The CDR3 region has the DNA TGTGCCATCAGTGACAGGGCCACCGGGGAGCTGTTTTTT. Protein product: CAISDRATGELFF. This chain joins TRBV10-3 and TRBJ2-2; D might be TRBD1 (5 bases). V lost 3 bases, J lost 4 bases, and 6 bases lay in between. The germline V gene encodes CDR1 ENHRY and CDR2 SYGVKD. This CDR3 comprises 13 residues.

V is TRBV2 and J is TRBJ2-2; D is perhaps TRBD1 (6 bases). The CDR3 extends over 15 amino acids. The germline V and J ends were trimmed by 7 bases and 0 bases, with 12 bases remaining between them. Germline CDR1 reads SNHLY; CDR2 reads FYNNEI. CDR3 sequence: CASTMGHTNTGELFF. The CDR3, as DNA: TGTGCCAGCACCATGGGACACACGAACACCGGGGAGCTGTTTTTT.